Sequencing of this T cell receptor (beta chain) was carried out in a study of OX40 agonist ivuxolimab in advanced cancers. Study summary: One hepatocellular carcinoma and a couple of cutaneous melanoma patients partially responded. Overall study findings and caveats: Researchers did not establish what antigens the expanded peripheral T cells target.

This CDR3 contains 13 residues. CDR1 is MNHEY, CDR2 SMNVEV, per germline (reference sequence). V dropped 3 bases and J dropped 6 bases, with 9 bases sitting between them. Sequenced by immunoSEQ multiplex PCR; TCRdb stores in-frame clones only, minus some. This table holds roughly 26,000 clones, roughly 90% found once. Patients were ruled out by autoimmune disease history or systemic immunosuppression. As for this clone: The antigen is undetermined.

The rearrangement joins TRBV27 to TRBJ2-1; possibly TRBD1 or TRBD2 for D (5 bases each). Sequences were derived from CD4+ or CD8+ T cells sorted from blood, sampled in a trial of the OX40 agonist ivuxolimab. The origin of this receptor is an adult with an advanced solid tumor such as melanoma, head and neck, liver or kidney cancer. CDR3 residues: CASSFGTLNEQFF. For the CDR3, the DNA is TGTGCCAGCAGTTTCGGGACCCTCAATGAGCAGTTCTTC.